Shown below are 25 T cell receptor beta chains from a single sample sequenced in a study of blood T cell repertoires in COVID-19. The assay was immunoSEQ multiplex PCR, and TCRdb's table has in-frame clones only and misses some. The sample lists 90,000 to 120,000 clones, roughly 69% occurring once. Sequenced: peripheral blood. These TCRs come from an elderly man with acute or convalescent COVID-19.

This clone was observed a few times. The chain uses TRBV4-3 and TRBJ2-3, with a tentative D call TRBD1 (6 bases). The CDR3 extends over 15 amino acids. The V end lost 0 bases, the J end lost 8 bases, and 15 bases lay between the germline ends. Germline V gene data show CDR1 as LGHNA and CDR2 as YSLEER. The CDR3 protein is CASSQEKVQGSTQYF. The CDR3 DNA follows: TGCGCCAGCAGCCAAGAAAAGGTGCAGGGGAGTACGCAGTATTTT.

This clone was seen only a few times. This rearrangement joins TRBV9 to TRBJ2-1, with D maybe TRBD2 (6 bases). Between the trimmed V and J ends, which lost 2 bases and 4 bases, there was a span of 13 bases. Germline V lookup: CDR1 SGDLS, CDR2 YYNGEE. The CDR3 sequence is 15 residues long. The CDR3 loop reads CASSVSGERYNEQFF. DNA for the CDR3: TGTGCCAGCAGCGTGTCGGGGGAACGATACAATGAGCAGTTCTTC.

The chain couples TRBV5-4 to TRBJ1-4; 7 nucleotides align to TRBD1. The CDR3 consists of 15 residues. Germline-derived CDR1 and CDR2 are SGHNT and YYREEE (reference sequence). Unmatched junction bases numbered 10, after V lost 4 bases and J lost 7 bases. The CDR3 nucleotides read TGTGCCAGCAGCGACCCGACAGGGCGGGGTGAAAAACTGTTTTTT. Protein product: CASSDPTGRGEKLFF.

The CDR3 coding sequence is TGTGCCAGCAGCTTGGGTCAGGGAACCTTCAATGAGCAGTTCTTC. This encodes CASSLGQGTFNEQFF. The rearrangement uses TRBV5-6 and TRBJ2-1, with TRBD1 as a possible D gene (5 bases). V lost 0 bases, J lost 6 bases, and 13 bases lay in between. Germline V gene sequence: CDR1 SGHDT, CDR2 YYEEEE. The CDR3 length is 15 residues.

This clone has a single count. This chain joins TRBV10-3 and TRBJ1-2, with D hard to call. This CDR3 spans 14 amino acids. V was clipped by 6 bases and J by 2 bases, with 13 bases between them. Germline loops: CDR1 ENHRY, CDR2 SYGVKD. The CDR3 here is CAISPASENYGYTF. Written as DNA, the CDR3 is TGTGCCATCAGCCCGGCCAGCGAAAACTATGGCTACACCTTC.

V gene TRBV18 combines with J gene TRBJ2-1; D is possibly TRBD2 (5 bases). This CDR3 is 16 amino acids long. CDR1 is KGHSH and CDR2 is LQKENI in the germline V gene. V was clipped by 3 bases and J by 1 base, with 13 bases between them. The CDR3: CASSPRGTISYNEQFF. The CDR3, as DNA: TGTGCCAGCTCACCTCGGGGAACTATATCCTACAATGAGCAGTTCTTC.

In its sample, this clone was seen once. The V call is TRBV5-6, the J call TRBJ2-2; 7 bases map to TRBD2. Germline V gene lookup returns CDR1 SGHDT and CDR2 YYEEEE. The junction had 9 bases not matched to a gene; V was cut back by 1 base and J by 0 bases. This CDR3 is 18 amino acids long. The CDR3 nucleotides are TGTGCCAGCAGCTTGCGTGGGGTAGGGAGGGCGAACACCGGGGAGCTGTTTTTT. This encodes CASSLRGVGRANTGELFF.

The CDR3 DNA reads as TGTGCCAGCTCACCTGCGGGGAGCGGGGTCACCGGGGAGCTGTTTTTT. This translates into CASSPAGSGVTGELFF. V and J are TRBV18 and TRBJ2-2; 7 nucleotides match TRBD2. This CDR3 comprises 16 residues. The germline V gene has CDR1 KGHSH and CDR2 LQKENI. The ends lost 3 bases at V and 4 bases at J; junction bases unmatched: 8.

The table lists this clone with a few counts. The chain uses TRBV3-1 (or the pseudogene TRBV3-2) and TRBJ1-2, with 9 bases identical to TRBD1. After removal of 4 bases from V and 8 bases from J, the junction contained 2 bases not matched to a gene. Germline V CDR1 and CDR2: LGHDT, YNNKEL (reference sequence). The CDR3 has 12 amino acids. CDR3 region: CASSPQGAGYTF. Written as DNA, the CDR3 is TGTGCCAGCAGCCCACAGGGGGCCGGCTACACCTTC.

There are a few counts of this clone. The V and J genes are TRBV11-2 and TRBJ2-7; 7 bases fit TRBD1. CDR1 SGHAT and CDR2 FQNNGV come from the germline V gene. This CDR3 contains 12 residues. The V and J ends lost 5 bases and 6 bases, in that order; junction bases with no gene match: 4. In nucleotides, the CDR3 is TGTGCCAGCAGCGTTAACAGGGGCGAGCAGTACTTC. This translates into CASSVNRGEQYF. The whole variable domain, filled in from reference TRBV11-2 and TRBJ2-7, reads EAGVAQSPRYKIIEKRQSVAFWCNPISGHATLYWYQQILGQGPKLLIQFQNNGVVDDSQLPKDRFSAERLKGVDSTLKIQPAKLEDSAVYLCASSVNRGEQYFGPGTRLTVT.

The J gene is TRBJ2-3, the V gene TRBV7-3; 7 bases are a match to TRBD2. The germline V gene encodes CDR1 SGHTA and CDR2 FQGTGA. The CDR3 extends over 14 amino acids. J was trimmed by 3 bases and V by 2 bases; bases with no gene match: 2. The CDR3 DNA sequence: TGTGCCAGCAGCTTAGTGGGGGGGACAGATACGCAGTATTTT. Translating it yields CASSLVGGTDTQYF.

This CDR3 reads CAVAPRGRAEAFF. DNA for the CDR3: TGTGCCGTAGCGCCGCGGGGGAGGGCTGAAGCTTTCTTT. V is TRBV24-1 and J is TRBJ1-1; possibly TRBD1 for D (5 bases). The CDR3 totals 13 residues. V dropped 12 bases and J dropped 6 bases, with 19 bases sitting between them. Germline loops: CDR1 KGHDR, CDR2 SFDVKD.

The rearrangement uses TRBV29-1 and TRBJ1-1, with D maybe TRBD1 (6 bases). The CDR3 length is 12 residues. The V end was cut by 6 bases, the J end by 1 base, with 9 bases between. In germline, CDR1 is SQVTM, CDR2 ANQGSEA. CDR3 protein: CSVGQQNTEAFF. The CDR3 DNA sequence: TGCAGCGTAGGACAGCAGAACACTGAAGCTTTCTTT.

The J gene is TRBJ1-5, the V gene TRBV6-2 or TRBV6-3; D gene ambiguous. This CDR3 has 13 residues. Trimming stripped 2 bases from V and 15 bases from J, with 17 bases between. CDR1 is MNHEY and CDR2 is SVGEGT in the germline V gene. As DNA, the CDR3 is TGTGCCAGCAGTTACGAGATAGCTACGCAAACGCATTTT. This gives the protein CASSYEIATQTHF.

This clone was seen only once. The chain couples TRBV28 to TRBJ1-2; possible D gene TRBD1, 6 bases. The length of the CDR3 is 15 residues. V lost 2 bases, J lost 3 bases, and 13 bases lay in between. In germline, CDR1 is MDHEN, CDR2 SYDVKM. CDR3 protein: CASSLQAGGHYGYTF. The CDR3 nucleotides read TGTGCCAGCAGTTTACAGGCGGGGGGGCACTATGGCTACACCTTC.

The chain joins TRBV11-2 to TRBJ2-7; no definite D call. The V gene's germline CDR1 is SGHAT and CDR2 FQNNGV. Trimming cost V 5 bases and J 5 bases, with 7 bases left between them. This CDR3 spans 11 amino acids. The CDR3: CASSPSHEQYF. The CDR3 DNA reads TGTGCCAGCAGCCCGAGCCACGAGCAGTACTTC.

CDR3 in amino acids: CSGRTGNEAFF. The CDR3 region has the DNA TGCAGCGGCAGGACAGGGAATGAAGCTTTCTTT. V gene TRBV29-1 combines with J gene TRBJ1-1; 8 nucleotides match TRBD1. CDR1 and CDR2 from the germline V gene are SQVTM and ANQGSEA. The CDR3 sequence is 11 residues long. The V and J ends lost 7 bases and 7 bases, in that order; junction bases with no gene match: 5. Complete variable domain (other parts from reference TRBV29-1 and TRBJ1-1): SAVISQKPSRDICQRGTSLTIQCQVDSQVTMMFWYRQQPGQSLTLIATANQGSEATYESGFVIDKFPISRPNLTFSTLTVSNMSPEDSSIYLCSGRTGNEAFFGQGTRLTVV.

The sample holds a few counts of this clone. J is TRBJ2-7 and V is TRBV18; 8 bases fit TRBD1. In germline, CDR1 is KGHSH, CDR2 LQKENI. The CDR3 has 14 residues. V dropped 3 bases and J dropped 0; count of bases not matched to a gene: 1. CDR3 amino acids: CASSPGTGSYEQYF. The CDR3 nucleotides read TGTGCCAGCTCACCCGGGACAGGCTCCTACGAGCAGTACTTC.

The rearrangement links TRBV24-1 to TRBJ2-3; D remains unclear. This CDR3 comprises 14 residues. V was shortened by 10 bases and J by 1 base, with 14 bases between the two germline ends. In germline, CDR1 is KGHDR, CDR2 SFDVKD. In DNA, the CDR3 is TGTGCCACTTCGACGATTCGGGGCACAGATACGCAGTATTTT. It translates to CATSTIRGTDTQYF.

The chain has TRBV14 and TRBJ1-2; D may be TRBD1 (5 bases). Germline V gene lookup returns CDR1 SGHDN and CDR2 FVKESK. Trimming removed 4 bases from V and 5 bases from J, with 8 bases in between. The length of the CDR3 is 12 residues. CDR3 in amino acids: CASSRGGYGYTF. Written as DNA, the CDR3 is TGTGCCAGCAGCCGGGGGGGGTATGGCTACACCTTC.

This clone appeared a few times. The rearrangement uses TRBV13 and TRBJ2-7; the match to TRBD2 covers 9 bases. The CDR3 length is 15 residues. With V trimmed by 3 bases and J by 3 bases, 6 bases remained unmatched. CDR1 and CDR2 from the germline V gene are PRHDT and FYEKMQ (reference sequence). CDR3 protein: CASSLRGGPNYEQYF. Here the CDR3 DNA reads TGTGCCAGCAGCTTGCGGGGGGGACCCAACTACGAGCAGTACTTC. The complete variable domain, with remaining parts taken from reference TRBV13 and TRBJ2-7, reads AAGVIQSPRHLIKEKRETATLKCYPIPRHDTVYWYQQGPGQDPQFLISFYEKMQSDKGSIPDRFSAQQFSDYHSELNMSSLELGDSALYFCASSLRGGPNYEQYFGPGTRLTVT.

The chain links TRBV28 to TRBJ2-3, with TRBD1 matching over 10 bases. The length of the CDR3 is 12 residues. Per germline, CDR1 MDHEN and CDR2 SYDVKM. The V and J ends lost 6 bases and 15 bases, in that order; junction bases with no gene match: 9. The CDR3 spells CASRLDRGKFYF. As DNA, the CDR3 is TGTGCCAGCAGGCTGGACAGGGGGAAGTTTTATTTT. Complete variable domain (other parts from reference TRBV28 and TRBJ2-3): DVKVTQSSRYLVKRTGEKVFLECVQDMDHENMFWYRQDPGLGLRLIYFSYDVKMKEKGDIPEGYSVSREKKERFSLILESASTNQTSMYLCASRLDRGKFYFGPGTRLTVL.

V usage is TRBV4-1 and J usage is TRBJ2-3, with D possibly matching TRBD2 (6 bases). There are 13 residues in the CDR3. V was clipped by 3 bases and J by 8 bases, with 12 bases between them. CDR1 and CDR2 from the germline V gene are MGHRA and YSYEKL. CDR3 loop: CASSHEGLVTQYF. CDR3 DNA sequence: TGCGCCAGCAGCCACGAGGGACTTGTTACGCAGTATTTT.

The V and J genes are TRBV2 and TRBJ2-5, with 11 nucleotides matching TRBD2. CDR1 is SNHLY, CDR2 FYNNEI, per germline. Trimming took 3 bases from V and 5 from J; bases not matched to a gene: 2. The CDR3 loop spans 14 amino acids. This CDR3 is CASSETSGKETQYF. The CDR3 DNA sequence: TGTGCCAGCAGTGAGACTAGCGGGAAGGAGACCCAGTACTTC. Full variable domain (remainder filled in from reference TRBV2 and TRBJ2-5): EPEVTQTPSHQVTQMGQEVILRCVPISNHLYFYWYRQILGQKVEFLVSFYNNEISEKSEIFDDQFSVERPDGSNFTLKIRSTKLEDSAMYFCASSETSGKETQYFGPGTRLLVL.

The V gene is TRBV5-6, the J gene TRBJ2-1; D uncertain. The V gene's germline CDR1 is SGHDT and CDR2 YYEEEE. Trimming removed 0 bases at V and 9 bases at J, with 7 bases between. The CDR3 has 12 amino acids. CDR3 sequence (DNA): TGTGCCAGCAGCTTGGGACAAAGTGAGCAGTTCTTC. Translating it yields CASSLGQSEQFF.